The clone carrying this TCR beta chain was seen a handful of times. Its antigen is undetermined. The sample is drawn from a study of vaccination and CD4 T cells after COVID-19. The Oncomine TCR Beta short-read assay was what sequenced the DNA obtained from cultured CD4+ T cells. MiXCR was run by TCRdb on the PCR reads, yielding one entry per CDR3 protein. Here the sample spans about 5,700 distinct CDR3 sequences, roughly 35% being singletons. Treatment indicated: approximately 9-day PBMC culture with coronavirus spike peptide pools or control peptides (ViraFEST assay). CD4+ T cells that came from the unexposed donor were collected before the COVID-19 pandemic (2011-2018). Four cold-coronavirus spikes and SARS-CoV-2 S/N served to probe CD4+ T cells taken from unexposed donors, cells permitting. Germline V gene lookup returns CDR1 DFQATT and CDR2 SNEGSKA (reference sequence). This CDR3 has 13 residues. V lost 2 bases and J 1 base, leaving 8 bases between the germline ends.

The chain has TRBV20-1 and TRBJ2-5; the D gene is possibly TRBD2 (5 bases). The sequence derives from a human donor in good health. The sample was CD4+ T cells from blood, cultured in vitro. The CDR3 sequence is CSARPAGQETQYF. The CDR3 region has the DNA TGCAGTGCTAGACCCGCGGGCCAAGAGACCCAGTACTTC.